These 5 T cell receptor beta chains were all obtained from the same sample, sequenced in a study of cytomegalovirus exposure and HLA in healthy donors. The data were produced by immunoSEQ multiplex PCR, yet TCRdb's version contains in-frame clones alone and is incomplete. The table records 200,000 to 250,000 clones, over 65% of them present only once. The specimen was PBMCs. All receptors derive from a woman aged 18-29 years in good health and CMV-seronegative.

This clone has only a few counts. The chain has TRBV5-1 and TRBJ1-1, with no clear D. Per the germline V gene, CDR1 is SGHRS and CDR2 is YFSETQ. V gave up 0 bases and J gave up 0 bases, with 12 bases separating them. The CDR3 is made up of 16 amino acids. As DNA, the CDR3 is TGCGCCAGCAGCTTGGACATGGGGAGGGTGAACACTGAAGCTTTCTTT. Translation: CASSLDMGRVNTEAFF.

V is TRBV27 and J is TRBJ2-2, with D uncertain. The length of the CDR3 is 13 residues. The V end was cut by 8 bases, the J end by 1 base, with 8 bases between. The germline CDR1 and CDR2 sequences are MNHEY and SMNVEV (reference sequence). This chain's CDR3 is CASRVGNTGELFF. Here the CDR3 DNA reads TGTGCCAGCCGGGTAGGGAACACCGGGGAGCTGTTTTTT.

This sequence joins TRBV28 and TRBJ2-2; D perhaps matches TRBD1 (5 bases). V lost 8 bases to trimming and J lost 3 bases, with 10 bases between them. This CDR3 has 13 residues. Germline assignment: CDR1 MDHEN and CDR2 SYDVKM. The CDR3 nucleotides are TGTGCCAGCCAGGGTAGGCACACCGGGGAGCTGTTTTTT. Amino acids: CASQGRHTGELFF.

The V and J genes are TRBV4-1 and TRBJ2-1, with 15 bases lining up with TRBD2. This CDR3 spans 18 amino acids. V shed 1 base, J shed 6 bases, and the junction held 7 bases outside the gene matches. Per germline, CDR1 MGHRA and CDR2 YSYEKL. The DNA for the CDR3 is TGCGCCAGCAGCCAAGGGGGACTAGCGGGAGGCCCGGGCAATGAGCAGTTCTTC. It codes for CASSQGGLAGGPGNEQFF.

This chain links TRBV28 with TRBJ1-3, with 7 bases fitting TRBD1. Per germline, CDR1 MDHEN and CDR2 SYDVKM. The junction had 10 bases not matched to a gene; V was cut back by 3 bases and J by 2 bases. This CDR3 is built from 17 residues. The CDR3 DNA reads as TGTGCCAGCAGTTTCTGGTCAGGGGGGGTTGCTGGAAACACCATATATTTT. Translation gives CASSFWSGGVAGNTIYF.